This entry is about one TCR beta chain. Its specific antigen is unknown. Reading from cysteine to phenylalanine, the CDR3 counts 13 amino acids. DNA is not recorded here. Reading the germline V gene (reference sequence) gives CDR1 DFQATT and CDR2 SNEGSKA. HCMV serostatus was determined by detecting HCMV-specific IgG in serum with a commercial ELISA kit. Ficoll density gradient centrifugation was used to isolate peripheral blood mononuclear cells from blood. The sample was run on an Illumina HiSeq 2000. TCR beta cDNA libraries were made by 5'RACE template switching that added a universal primer site and unique molecular identifiers. cDNA synthesis was primed from the TCR beta constant segment, followed by two successive PCR amplification steps. The study's own analysis went as follows. Reads were demultiplexed and grouped by UMI with MIGEC, and clonotypes were assembled and quantified with MiTCR. To exclude erroneous sequences, any TCR cDNA sequence not supported by at least two reads was discarded. The tcR package was used for downstream repertoire analysis, with clonotypes matched between fractions based on CDR3 nucleotide sequence plus V segment. Antigen specificity was annotated against VDJdb with VDJmatch, allowing one amino acid substitution in CDR3. Based on TCRdb reprocessing of the reads, there is one entry per CDR3 protein sequence, and DNA is missing. The V and J calls reflect TCRdb's pipeline rather than the authors' work. For this sample, the table gives approximately 22,000 distinct CDR3 sequences. 45% to 60% of the sample goes to the ten largest clones.

This entry comes from a study of T cells expressing NK-cell markers (dated by TCRdb to between 2020 and 2021). With respect to the entire study: In sorted CD3+CD56+NKG2C+, CD3+CD56+NKG2C- and CD3+CD56-NKG2C+ T-cell subsets from 8 or 9 donors, TCR beta-chain repertoires were profiled. Among the eight sequenced donors, only one was HCMV-seronegative, while the other seven were HCMV-seropositive. The eight sequenced donors were randomly selected healthy volunteers, three men and five women. Libraries were sequenced as 2 x 150 bp reads on Illumina HiSeq 2000/2500, MiSeq or NextSeq.

Results and caveats for the whole study, not just this receptor: Whether the expanded NKG2C-expressing T cell clones were specific for HCMV antigens was left unclear. For six donors, the dominant CD3+CD56+NKG2C+ clonotypes were among the top 10 CD8+ clonotypes and accounted for roughly 1.0-8% of CD8+ T cells. Those dominant clonotypes were again the most abundant among CD3+CD56-NKG2C+ cells in four donors, at roughly 25-60.1%.

The sequenced material came from blood T cells: a sorted CD56 or NKG2C T cell subset, CD4+ or CD8+ T cells, or bulk PBMC T cells (not recorded which). This clonotype originated in a man aged 18-70 years in good health. The chain couples TRBV20-1 to TRBJ2-7. CDR3 protein: CSATGTVPYEQYF.